The T cell receptor (beta chain) described here comes from a study of identical twins' blood T cells (dated by TCRdb to 2012 to 2014). With respect to the entire study: Some 48 million Illumina reads were obtained across 12 libraries, of which six were alpha-chain libraries and six were beta-chain libraries. TCR alpha and beta chain repertoires of three pairs of monozygous twins were compared using next-generation sequencing to assess genetic influence on repertoire formation. Broad study findings and their caveats: The number of shared CDR3 clonotypes between two donors was mainly determined by the product of their cloneset sizes, and twins did not clearly deviate from this trend. V gene usage was reported to be markedly more similar within twin pairs than between unrelated donors, even among non-selected out-of-frame TCRbeta clonotypes. Because the twins were raised together, environmental influences could not be ruled out as an explanation for the similarity between twins. The study stated that the proposed role of the TCRalpha J segment in MHC recognition during thymic selection needs to be validated by independent studies. Among the most abundant TCRbeta clonotypes, each donor shared more CDR3 sequences with her twin than with unrelated donors.

This clonotype was counted between two and nine times. Its target antigen remains unknown. Per-base quality was not reported, and no clone a single base away is much larger than it. Libraries were prepared through 5' RACE. Sequencing was performed on an Illumina Genome Analyzer IIx. To prepare the RNA-based TCR cDNA libraries, a previously described protocol was followed, with several modifications. To prevent cross-contamination, sample-specific barcodes were introduced on both ends of each TCR cDNA library during cDNA synthesis and amplification. The study's processing was this. Each individual had between about 85,000 and nearly 500,000 identified clonotypes, and each library contained roughly 2.2 to 3.6 million CDR3-containing reads. After reads with improper barcode index combinations were thrown out, a cloneset for each library was built using the MiTCR software. While assembling CDR3 clonotypes, MiTCR corrected PCR and sequencing errors and either filtered or rescued low-quality reads. Artificial out-of-frame clonotypes were removed by being mapped to in-frame sequences, with one indel in the CDR3 allowed. Similarity of V and J gene usage between donors was measured as Jensen-Shannon divergence divided by mean entropy. TCRdb trimmed the raw reads at Q25, called clones with MiXCR and kept productive beta chains. Rows are combined by CDR3 protein, so each entry shows the most common genes and DNA. The V and J calls, along with clone size, are taken from TCRdb and not from the paper's own processing. This sample has 350,000 to 450,000 distinct CDR3 sequences in its table, and roughly 30% of those were observed once. The ten largest clonotypes hold about 6% of the sample.

The donors were six healthy women who made up three monozygous twin pairs. All three twin pairs had been reared together, and it was thought likely that the same infectious agents and vaccines had been met by these twin pairs. TCR cDNA libraries were prepared from RNA that had been isolated from peripheral blood mononuclear cells. CDR1 and CDR2 were assigned from the germline V gene as SGHRS and YFSETQ. V is pared back by 0 bases and J by 8 bases, with 11 bases lying between the germline termini. The CDR3 numbers 14 residues from cysteine through phenylalanine. Only the CDR3 DNA stays, 42 bases, in frame from base 1.

This TCR was recovered from a woman between 18 and 50 years old in good health. Sequencing used PBMCs. The chain was built from TRBV5-1 and TRBJ1-4; the D gene is possibly TRBD1, with 5 bases matching. The sequenced DNA is TGCGCCAGCAGCTTGGAAGGGGCGAAGGAAAAACTGTTTTTT. This yields the protein CASSLEGAKEKLFF.